Listed here are 19 T cell receptor beta chains from one sample, sequenced in a study of blood T cell repertoires in COVID-19. Only in-frame clones appear in the TCRdb table, and some are missing; sequencing was by immunoSEQ multiplex PCR. The data hold fewer than 350,000 clones, with about 89% observed a single time. The sequencing sample was made of peripheral blood. These receptors all stem from a man in his forties with active or convalescent COVID-19.

The J gene is TRBJ2-2, the V gene TRBV12-5; TRBD1 agrees at 12 bases. After removal of 3 bases from V and 2 bases from J, the junction contained 7 bases not matched to a gene. There are 18 residues in the CDR3. From germline, CDR1 is LGHNT and CDR2 FRNRAP. In nucleotides, the CDR3 is TGTGCTAGTGGTTTCCTCAAAGGGACAGGGGGCAACACCGGGGAGCTGTTTTTT. Translated, it gives CASGFLKGTGGNTGELFF.

The CDR3 is CASSSRGSPVSNYGYTF. CDR3 DNA sequence: TGTGCCAGCAGTTCCCGGGGGTCTCCCGTCTCTAACTATGGCTACACCTTC. This sequence joins TRBV27 and TRBJ1-2; D might be TRBD1 (5 bases). Trimming removed 4 bases at V and 0 bases at J, with 18 bases between. This CDR3 region has 17 residues. Germline V gene data show CDR1 as MNHEY and CDR2 as SMNVEV (reference sequence).

The chain recombines TRBV9 with TRBJ2-2, with 7 positions matching TRBD2. V lost 6 bases, J lost 5 bases, and 13 bases stayed unmatched. The CDR3 is made up of 16 amino acids. The germline V gene has CDR1 SGDLS and CDR2 YYNGEE. CDR3 region: CASKADPRGGTGELFF. For the CDR3, the DNA is TGTGCCAGCAAGGCAGACCCACGGGGAGGGACCGGGGAGCTGTTTTTT.

The chain couples TRBV10-2 to TRBJ1-4; 7 bases agree with TRBD1. The CDR3 totals 15 residues. V lost 10 bases, J lost 4 bases, and 12 bases stayed unmatched. Germline V lookup: CDR1 WSHSY, CDR2 SAAADI. This chain's CDR3 is CATSWPGQLNEKLFF. As DNA, the CDR3 is TGCGCCACCTCTTGGCCGGGACAGCTTAATGAAAAACTGTTTTTT.

The chain carries TRBV2 and TRBJ1-6, with 7 bases lining up with TRBD1. There are 15 residues in the CDR3. Germline-derived CDR1 and CDR2 are SNHLY and FYNNEI. The V gene end was trimmed by 7 bases and the J gene end by 4 bases; junction bases not matched to a gene: 7. The CDR3, as DNA: TGTGCCAGCAAAGACGAGGGGGCGTATAATTCACCCCTCCACTTT. This encodes CASKDEGAYNSPLHF.

The V call is TRBV10-2, the J call TRBJ1-1; 8 bases map to TRBD1. Trimming at V came to 7 bases and at J to 5 bases, leaving 9 bases not matched to a gene. CDR1 WSHSY and CDR2 SAAADI come from the germline V gene. This CDR3 has 14 amino acids. The CDR3 DNA reads as TGCGCCAGCATGAAACAGGGGGAAAGAACTGAAGCTTTCTTT. Translation gives CASMKQGERTEAFF.

The chain has TRBV5-1 and TRBJ1-1, with D perhaps TRBD1 (5 bases). V lost 3 bases and J 10 bases, leaving 13 bases between the germline ends. Germline V gene sequence: CDR1 SGHRS, CDR2 YFSETQ. The CDR3 has 12 residues. CDR3 in amino acids: CASSSGPLGAFF. CDR3 bases: TGCGCCAGCAGCTCAGGGCCGCTTGGAGCTTTCTTT.

This rearrangement joins TRBV28 to TRBJ2-7; D ambiguous. CDR1 and CDR2 from the germline V gene are MDHEN and SYDVKM. The length of the CDR3 is 12 residues. V was clipped by 3 bases and J by 3 bases, with 6 bases between them. This CDR3 reads CASSLRLYEQYF. Written as DNA, the CDR3 is TGTGCCAGCAGTTTGCGCCTCTACGAGCAGTACTTC.

V gene TRBV18 combines with J gene TRBJ1-1, with 12 bases lining up with TRBD1. Germline lookup yields CDR1 KGHSH and CDR2 LQKENI. Trimming cost V 5 bases and J 6 bases; bases outside gene matches: 19. The CDR3 totals 19 residues. The CDR3 bases are TGTGCCAGCTCAACGAAAAATCCCGGGACAGGGGGCCGTTATGCTGAAGCTTTCTTT. Protein: CASSTKNPGTGGRYAEAFF.

The chain links TRBV29-1 to TRBJ2-1, with D possibly being TRBD2 (6 bases). Trimming cost V 5 bases and J 2 bases, with 16 bases left between them. Germline V CDR1 and CDR2: SQVTM, ANQGSEA. The CDR3 has 15 residues. CDR3: CSVPGVASAYNEQFF. In DNA, the CDR3 is TGCAGCGTTCCTGGGGTGGCTAGCGCCTACAATGAGCAGTTCTTC.

As for this clone: The junction does not match germline at one end; this may be a read error. The genes are TRBV14 and TRBJ1-2, with a weak D call TRBD1 (5 bases). Germline CDR1 and CDR2: SGHDN and FVKESK. This CDR3 region has 15 residues. The CDR3 region has the DNA TGTGTCAGCAGCCAAGGAAGGGGCTTCTCCTATGGCTACACCTTC. It translates to CVSSQGRGFSYGYTF.

The chain joins TRBV27 to TRBJ2-1; TRBD2 might be the D (6 bases). CDR3 size: 14 residues. V was cut by 8 bases and J by 5 bases, with 16 bases left in between. Germline V gene data show CDR1 as MNHEY and CDR2 as SMNVEV (reference sequence). The CDR3 region is CASRSGSENNEQFF. CDR3 DNA sequence: TGTGCCAGCCGTTCCGGGAGTGAAAACAATGAGCAGTTCTTC.

This clone showed up just a few times. The rearrangement links TRBV3-1 (or the pseudogene TRBV3-2) to TRBJ1-6, with unresolved D. The CDR3 loop spans 13 amino acids. CDR1 is LGHDT, CDR2 YNNKEL, per germline (reference sequence). The V end lost 1 base, the J end lost 10 bases, and 8 bases lay between the germline ends. In DNA form, the CDR3 reads TGTGCCAGCAGCCAAGGCCCGGGGTCACCCCTCCACTTT. Protein sequence: CASSQGPGSPLHF.

V is TRBV6-5 and J is TRBJ2-3; TRBD1 matches 9 bases. This CDR3 has 12 amino acids. V lost 11 bases to trimming and J lost 4 bases; unmatched junction nucleotides: 4. CDR1 is MNHEY and CDR2 is SVGAGI in the germline V gene. The CDR3 nucleotides are TGTGCCTGCGGGACAGGGTCAGATACGCAGTATTTT. Translated: CACGTGSDTQYF.

This clone was seen just once. V is TRBV24-1 and J is TRBJ1-1; 9 nucleotides agree with TRBD1. CDR1 KGHDR and CDR2 SFDVKD come from the germline V gene. The CDR3 covers 15 residues. V gave up 3 bases and J gave up 1 base; unmatched junction bases: 2. CDR3 region: CATSDPGQGNTEAFF. As DNA, the CDR3 is TGTGCCACCAGTGATCCGGGACAGGGGAACACTGAAGCTTTCTTT.

The V gene is TRBV29-1, the J gene TRBJ2-1; TRBD2 matches 10 bases. This CDR3 has 16 residues. Germline assignment: CDR1 SQVTM and CDR2 ANQGSEA. Unmatched junction bases numbered 4, after V lost 2 bases and J lost 0 bases. The DNA for the CDR3 is TGCAGCGTTGAATCTCCTAGCGGGGGCTCCTACAATGAGCAGTTCTTC. This translates into CSVESPSGGSYNEQFF.

V usage is TRBV30 and J usage is TRBJ2-6; 10 nucleotides match TRBD1. The V gene's germline CDR1 is GTSNPN and CDR2 SVGIG (reference sequence). The CDR3 totals 17 residues. The J segment lost 1 base and the V segment lost 5 bases, leaving 8 bases of the junction unmatched. The CDR3 spells CAWGLRQGASGANVLTF. CDR3 DNA sequence: TGTGCCTGGGGGCTGCGACAGGGGGCGTCTGGGGCCAACGTCCTGACTTTC.

The chain uses TRBV9 and TRBJ2-1; weak D call: TRBD2 (6 bases). Germline assignment: CDR1 SGDLS and CDR2 YYNGEE. The V gene lost 0 bases and the J gene lost 12 bases, with 16 bases spanning the gap. This CDR3 has 14 residues. The CDR3 nucleotides read TGTGCCAGCAGCGTAGATTTACTGCGTAGCGGGCAGTTCTTC. It specifies CASSVDLLRSGQFF.

In this sample, this clone turned up a few times. The gene calls are TRBV7-6 and TRBJ2-7; the match to TRBD2 covers 11 bases. This CDR3 is built from 17 residues. The germline V gene has CDR1 SGHVS and CDR2 FNYEAQ. Unmatched junction bases numbered 10, after V lost 5 bases and J lost 1 base. The CDR3 here is CASSAGPTSGTSYEQYF. Here the CDR3 DNA reads TGTGCCAGCAGCGCGGGCCCGACTAGCGGGACTTCCTACGAGCAGTACTTC.